The 7 T cell receptor beta chains in this list originate from one sample, sequenced in a study of cytomegalovirus exposure and HLA in healthy donors. The PCR used 60 Vbeta and 13 Jbeta primers. The repertoire was sequenced with immunoSEQ multiplex PCR; TCRdb's copy has only in-frame clones and lacks some. The profile covers some 180,000 clones, with around 75% appearing a single time and 2.9% taken by the ten largest. Sequencing was done on a sample of PBMCs. These receptor sequences come from a male donor in good health and CMV-seronegative.

The chain carries TRBV30 and TRBJ1-1, with a tentative D call TRBD1 (6 bases). Per the germline V gene, CDR1 is GTSNPN and CDR2 is SVGIG (reference sequence). The CDR3 runs to 13 residues. V was trimmed by 0 bases and J by 10 bases, leaving 15 bases between them. The CDR3 coding sequence is TGTGCCTGGAGTGTGGGACAACCGGCGGCAGCTTTCTTT. Protein product: CAWSVGQPAAAFF.

This clone came up a few times. V and J are TRBV7-2 and TRBJ2-3; D unclear. The germline CDR1 and CDR2 sequences are SGHTA and FQGNSA. The CDR3 loop spans 13 amino acids. V shed 4 bases and J shed 9 bases, with 14 bases lying between them. The CDR3 protein is CASSSYVSETQYF. The CDR3 DNA is TGTGCCAGCAGCTCCTACGTTTCCGAGACGCAGTATTTT.

This chain joins TRBV7-9 and TRBJ2-7; D remains ambiguous. Germline loops: CDR1 SEHNR, CDR2 FQNEAQ (reference sequence). Trimming took off 4 bases at V and 7 bases at J, with 8 bases between the two ends. The CDR3 extends over 11 amino acids. CDR3 nucleotides: TGTGCCAGCAGCTCCCTGTTGGAGCAGTACTTC. This translates into CASSSLLEQYF. Filled out from reference TRBV7-9 and TRBJ2-7, the complete variable domain reads DTGVSQNPRHKITKRGQNVTFRCDPISEHNRLYWYRQTLGQGPEFLTYFQNEAQLEKSRLLSDRFSAERPKGSFSTLEIQRTEQGDSAMYLCASSSLLEQYFGPGTRLTVT.

The rearrangement joins TRBV6-1 to TRBJ2-7, with D uncertain. Trimming left V 6 bases short and J 4 bases short, with 16 bases between. CDR3 size: 14 residues. Germline V gene data show CDR1 as MNHNS and CDR2 as SASEGT. CDR3 DNA: TGTGCCAGCAGCTCAGGATCCGGCCGATACGAGCAGTACTTC. Amino acid sequence: CASSSGSGRYEQYF.

In this sample, this clone turned up a few times. The J gene is TRBJ2-1, the V gene TRBV9, with 13 bases aligning to TRBD2. J gave up 9 bases and V 3 bases, and 6 bases lay outside the gene matches. The CDR3 is 15 amino acids. The germline V gene has CDR1 SGDLS and CDR2 YYNGEE. As DNA, the CDR3 is TGTGCCAGCAGCGAGGGACTAGCGGGACAAACTGAGCAGTTCTTC. Translated: CASSEGLAGQTEQFF.

This chain uses TRBV30 with TRBJ2-7; TRBD1 agrees at 10 bases. With 6 bases clipped from V and 4 bases from J, the junction kept 9 bases outside the gene matches. Per germline, CDR1 GTSNPN and CDR2 SVGIG (reference sequence). CDR3 length equals 14 residues. CDR3 bases: TGTGCCTGCCAGGGAGGACAGGGGGTATACGAGCAGTACTTC. Translated: CACQGGQGVYEQYF.

The chain couples TRBV18 to TRBJ2-3; a possible D gene is TRBD2 (7 bases). CDR1 KGHSH and CDR2 LQKENI come from the germline V gene. The CDR3 extends over 16 amino acids. The V gene lost 8 bases and the J gene lost 8 bases, with 26 bases spanning the gap. CDR3 nucleotide sequence: TGTGCCAGCGTAACATCGATGGGGGGGGGCCCGGGTACGCAGTATTTT. Its translation: CASVTSMGGGPGTQYF. Full variable domain (outside the CDR3, taken from reference TRBV18 and TRBJ2-3): NAGVMQNPRHLVRRRGQEARLRCSPMKGHSHVYWYRQLPEEGLKFMVYLQKENIIDESGMPKERFSAEFPKEGPSILRIQQVVRGDSAAYFCASVTSMGGGPGTQYFGPGTRLTVL.